The clone carrying this T cell receptor (beta chain) was recorded once. Its antigen is as yet unknown. Assay used: immunoSEQ multiplex PCR; TCRdb lists only in-frame clones, some missing. This sample carries thousands of clones, 80% to 90% of them seen once, and the ten largest clones take around 9%. With 7 bases clipped from V and 6 bases from J, the junction kept 11 bases outside the gene matches. In germline, CDR1 is MNHEY, CDR2 SVGAGI. The length of the CDR3 is 15 residues. The data derive from a study of chemoradiotherapy in HPV16-positive cancers. Study background: Candidate HPV-specific T-cell clones and common TCR motifs came from functional assays in a couple of HPV16-positive patients. Broader study findings: Candidate HPV-specific clones and E7-related TCR motifs grew in tumor during treatment.

The TCR was taken from a human donor with HPV-associated anogenital cancer. The chain couples TRBV6-5 to TRBJ2-3, with 9 nucleotides matching TRBD2. The sample in question was tumor tissue, obtained from a patient who underwent chemoradiotherapy. The CDR3 DNA follows: TGTGCCAGCACTTGGGGGGGGCGGGAGGGGGATACGCAGTATTTT. Encoded protein: CASTWGGREGDTQYF.